This T cell receptor (beta chain) is from a study of beta chain features in type 1 diabetes. The study's findings and limits: Compared to healthy donors, patients appeared to have naive, central memory and Treg TCRB repertoires that were more alike. Patients with Type 1 diabetes showed moderately but significantly shorter TCRB CDR3s in all four CD4+ subsets.

This clone was picked up a small number of times. Its matching antigen is unknown. The CDR3 runs to 15 residues. Germline assignment: CDR1 SNHLY and CDR2 FYNNEI. Trimming at V came to 3 bases and at J to 5 bases, leaving 4 bases not matched to a gene. Reverse transcribing all isolated RNA meant expressed TCRB transcripts were sequenced. Here immunoSEQ multiplex PCR was the method, and the copy in TCRdb shows in-frame clones only, minus some. This table holds some 25,000 clones, 55% to 75% found once. Material for sequencing was Tregs from blood. This clonotype was obtained from a woman aged 40 to 50 in good health. The chain is built from TRBV2 and TRBJ2-7; 13 bases are a match to TRBD2. The CDR3 region is CASSETSGGQDEQYF. The CDR3 coding sequence is TGTGCCAGCAGTGAGACTAGCGGGGGGCAGGACGAGCAGTACTTC.